This T cell receptor (beta chain) was found in a study of CD8 T cells in Susac syndrome. Study context: When their blood was taken, the Susac syndrome patients had either not yet had any therapy, were taking corticosteroids, or were taking intravenous immunoglobulin alone. The study's findings and limits: That the number of individuals in its TCR sequencing and HLA analysis was relatively small was acknowledged by the study. The authors found no clonal expansion in Susac syndrome CD4+ T cell repertoires.

CDR1 is DFQATT, CDR2 SNEGSKA, per germline (reference sequence). The CDR3 is 12 residues long. Trimming took off 6 bases at V and 1 base at J, with 9 bases between the two ends. RNA amounts of about 0.45 to 1 ug underwent reverse transcription with random hexamers. TCRdb re-called the immunoSEQ multiplex PCR reads with MiXCR, one entry per CDR3 protein. The sample includes 55,000 to 75,000 distinct CDR3 sequences, roughly 93% of them seen just once. This clonotype was recorded once. What it recognizes is unknown. Negative isolation yielded CD8+ and CD4+ T cells; FACS enriched TEMRA cells. The receptor was derived from a human donor with Susac syndrome. Sequencing used CD4+ T cells from PBMCs. This rearrangement joins TRBV20-1 to TRBJ1-1; D uncertain. The CDR3, as DNA: TGCAGTGCCGTAGGTGGGAACACTGAAGCTTTCTTT. Amino acid sequence: CSAVGGNTEAFF.